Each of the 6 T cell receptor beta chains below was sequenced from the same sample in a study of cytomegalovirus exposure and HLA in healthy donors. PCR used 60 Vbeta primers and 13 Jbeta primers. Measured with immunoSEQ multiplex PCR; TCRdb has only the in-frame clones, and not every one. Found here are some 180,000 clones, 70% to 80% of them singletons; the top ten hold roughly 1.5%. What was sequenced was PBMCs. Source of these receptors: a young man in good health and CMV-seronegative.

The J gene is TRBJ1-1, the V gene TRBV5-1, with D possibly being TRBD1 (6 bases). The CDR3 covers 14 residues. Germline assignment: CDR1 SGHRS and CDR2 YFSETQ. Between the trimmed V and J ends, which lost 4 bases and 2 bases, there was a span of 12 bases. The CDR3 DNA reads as TGCGCCAGCAGCCAAGGACAGACCAACACTGAAGCTTTCTTT. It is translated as CASSQGQTNTEAFF.

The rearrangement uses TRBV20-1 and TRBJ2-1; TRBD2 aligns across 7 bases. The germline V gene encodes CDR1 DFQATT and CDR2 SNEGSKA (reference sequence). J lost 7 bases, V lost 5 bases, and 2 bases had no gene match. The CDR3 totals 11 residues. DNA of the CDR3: TGCAGTGCTTCACTAGCGAATGAGCAGTTCTTC. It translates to CSASLANEQFF.

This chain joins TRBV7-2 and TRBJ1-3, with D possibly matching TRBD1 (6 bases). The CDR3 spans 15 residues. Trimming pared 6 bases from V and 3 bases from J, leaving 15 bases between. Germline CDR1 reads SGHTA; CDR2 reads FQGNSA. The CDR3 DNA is TGTGCCAGCAGATCACAGGGTATTAGTGGAAACACCATATATTTT. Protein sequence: CASRSQGISGNTIYF.

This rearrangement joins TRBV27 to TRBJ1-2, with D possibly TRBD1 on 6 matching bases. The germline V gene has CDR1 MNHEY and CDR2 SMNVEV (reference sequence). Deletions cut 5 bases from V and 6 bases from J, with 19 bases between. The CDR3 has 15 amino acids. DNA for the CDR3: TGTGCCAGCAGTGCTAGGACAGAGGGGGTTGATGGCTACACCTTC. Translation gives CASSARTEGVDGYTF.

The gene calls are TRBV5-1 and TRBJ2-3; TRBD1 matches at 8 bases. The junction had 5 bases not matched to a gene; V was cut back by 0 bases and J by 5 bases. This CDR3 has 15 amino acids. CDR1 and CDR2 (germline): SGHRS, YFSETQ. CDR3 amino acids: CASSLGQGAGDTQYF. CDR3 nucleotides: TGCGCCAGCAGCTTGGGGCAGGGGGCGGGAGATACGCAGTATTTT.

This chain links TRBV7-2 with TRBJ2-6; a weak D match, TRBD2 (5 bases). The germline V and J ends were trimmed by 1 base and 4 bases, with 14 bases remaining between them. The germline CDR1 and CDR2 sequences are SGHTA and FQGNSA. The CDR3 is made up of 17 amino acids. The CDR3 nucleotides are TGTGCCAGCAGCTTAGGAAGGAGAGGGTCCGGGGCCAACGTCCTGACTTTC. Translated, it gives CASSLGRRGSGANVLTF.